This TCR beta chain is drawn from a study of response to subunit inactivated influenza vaccine. TCRdb itself ran the RT-PCR reads through MiXCR, one entry per CDR3 protein. The table records roughly 190,000 distinct CDR3 sequences, roughly 14% of them present only once. Trimming removed 11 bases from V and 0 bases from J, with 13 bases in between. The germline V gene encodes CDR1 KGHDR and CDR2 SFDVKD. There are 14 residues in the CDR3. The input for sequencing was CD8+ T cells sorted from PBMCs, taken 5 days after vaccination. This receptor was identified in a man between 50 and 59 years old who received an inactivated influenza vaccine. V gene TRBV24-1 combines with J gene TRBJ2-4; D possibly corresponds to TRBD2 (5 bases). DNA for the CDR3: TGTGCCAAAAGGAGGTCCTTAGCCAAAAACATTCAGTACTTC. The encoded protein is CAKRRSLAKNIQYF.